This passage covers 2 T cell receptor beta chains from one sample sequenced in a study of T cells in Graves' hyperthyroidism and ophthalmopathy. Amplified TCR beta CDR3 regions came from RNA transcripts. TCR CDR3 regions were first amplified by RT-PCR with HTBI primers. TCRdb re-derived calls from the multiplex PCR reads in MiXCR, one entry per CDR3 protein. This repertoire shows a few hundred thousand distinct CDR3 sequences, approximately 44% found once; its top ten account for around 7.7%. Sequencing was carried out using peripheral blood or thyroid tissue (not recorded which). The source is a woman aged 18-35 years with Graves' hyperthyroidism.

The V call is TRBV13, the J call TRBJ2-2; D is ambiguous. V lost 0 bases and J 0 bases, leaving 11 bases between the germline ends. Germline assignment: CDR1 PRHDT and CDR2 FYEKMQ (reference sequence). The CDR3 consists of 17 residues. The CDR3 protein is CASSLGLRPTNTGELFF. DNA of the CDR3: TGTGCCAGCAGCTTAGGCTTGAGACCAACGAACACCGGGGAGCTGTTTTTT.

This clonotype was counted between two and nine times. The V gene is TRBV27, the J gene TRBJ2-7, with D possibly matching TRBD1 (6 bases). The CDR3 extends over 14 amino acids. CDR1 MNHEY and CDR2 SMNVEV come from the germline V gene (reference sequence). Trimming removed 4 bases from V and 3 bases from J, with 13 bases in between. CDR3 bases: TGTGCCAGCAGTTCTAACAGGGCCGGCTACGAGCAGTACTTC. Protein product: CASSSNRAGYEQYF.